This T cell receptor (beta chain) was identified in a study of blood T cell repertoires in COVID-19. This clone was seen once. The CDR3 length is 15 residues. Germline CDR1 and CDR2: SGHDT and YYEEEE. Germline trimming cut 2 bases from V and 0 bases from J; bases unmatched to any gene: 3. Method: immunoSEQ multiplex PCR; TCRdb's copy keeps in-frame clones and lacks some. This sample has 200,000 to 300,000 clones, with approximately 88% found just once. This TCR derives from a woman aged 40 to 50 with acute COVID-19. The J gene is TRBJ2-3, the V gene TRBV5-6; 7 bases line up with TRBD2. The sample was PBMCs or T cells enriched from blood (not recorded which). In nucleotides, the CDR3 is TGTGCCAGCAGCTTCGGGACTATTAGCACAGATACGCAGTATTTT. This codes for CASSFGTISTDTQYF.